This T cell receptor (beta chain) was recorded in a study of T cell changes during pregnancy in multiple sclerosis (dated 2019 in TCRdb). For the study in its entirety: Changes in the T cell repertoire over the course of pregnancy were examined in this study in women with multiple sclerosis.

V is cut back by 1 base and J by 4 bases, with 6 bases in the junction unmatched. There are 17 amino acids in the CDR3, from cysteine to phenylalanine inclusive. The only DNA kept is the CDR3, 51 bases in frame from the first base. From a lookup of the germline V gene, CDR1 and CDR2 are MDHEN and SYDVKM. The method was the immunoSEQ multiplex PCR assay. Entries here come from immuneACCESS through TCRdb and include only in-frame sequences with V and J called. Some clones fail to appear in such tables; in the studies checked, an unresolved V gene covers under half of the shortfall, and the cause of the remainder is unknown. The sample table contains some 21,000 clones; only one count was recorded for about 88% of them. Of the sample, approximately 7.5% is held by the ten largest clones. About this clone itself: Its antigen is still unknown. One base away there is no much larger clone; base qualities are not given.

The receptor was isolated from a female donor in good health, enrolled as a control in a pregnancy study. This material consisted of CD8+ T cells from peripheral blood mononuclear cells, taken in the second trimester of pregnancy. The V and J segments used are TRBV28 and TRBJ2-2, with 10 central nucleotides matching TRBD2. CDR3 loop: CASSLYPSGSSTGELFF. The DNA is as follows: TGTGCCAGCAGTTTATACCCTAGCGGGAGTTCCACCGGGGAGCTGTTTTTT.